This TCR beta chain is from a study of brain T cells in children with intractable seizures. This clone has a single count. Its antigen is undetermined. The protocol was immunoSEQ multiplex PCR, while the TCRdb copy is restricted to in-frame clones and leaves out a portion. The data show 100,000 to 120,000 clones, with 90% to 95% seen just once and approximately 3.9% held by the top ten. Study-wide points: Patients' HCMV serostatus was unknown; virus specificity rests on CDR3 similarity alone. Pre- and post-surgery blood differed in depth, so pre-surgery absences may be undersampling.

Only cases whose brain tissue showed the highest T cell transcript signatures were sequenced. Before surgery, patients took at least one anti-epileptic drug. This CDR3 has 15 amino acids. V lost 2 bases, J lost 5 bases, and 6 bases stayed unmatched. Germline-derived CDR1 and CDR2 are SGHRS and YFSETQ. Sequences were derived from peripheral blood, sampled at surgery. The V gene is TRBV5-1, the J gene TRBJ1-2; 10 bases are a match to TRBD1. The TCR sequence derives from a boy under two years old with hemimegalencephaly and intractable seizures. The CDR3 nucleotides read TGCGCCAGCAGCTTCCTCTCGGGACAGGGGTATGGCTACACCTTC. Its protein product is CASSFLSGQGYGYTF.